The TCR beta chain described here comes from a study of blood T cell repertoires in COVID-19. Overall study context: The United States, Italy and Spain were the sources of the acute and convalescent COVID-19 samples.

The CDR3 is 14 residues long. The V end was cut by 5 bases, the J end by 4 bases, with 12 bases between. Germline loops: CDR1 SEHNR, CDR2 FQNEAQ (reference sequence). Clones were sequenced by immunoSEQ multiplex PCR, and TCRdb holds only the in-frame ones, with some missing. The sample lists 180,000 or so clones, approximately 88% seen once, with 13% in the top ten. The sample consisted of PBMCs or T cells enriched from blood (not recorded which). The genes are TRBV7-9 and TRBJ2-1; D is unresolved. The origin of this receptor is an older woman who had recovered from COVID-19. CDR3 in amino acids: CASSPEVVYNEQFF. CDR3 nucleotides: TGTGCCAGCAGCCCAGAGGTGGTGTACAATGAGCAGTTCTTC.